This T cell receptor beta chain is drawn from a study of early T cells in non-severe SARS-CoV-2 infection. As for the study in general: Sequenced bulk RNA came from whole blood that was unsorted, and chains were unpaired. Study-wide points: Anti-spike CD8 responses were favored by VDJdb matching, which missed private and CD4 specificities.

Remarks on this clonotype: The antigen remains unidentified.

TCRdb reprocessed the 5' RACE reads with MiXCR, giving one entry per CDR3 protein. The data contain approximately 71,000 distinct CDR3 sequences, 12% of them singletons. CDR1 and CDR2 from the germline V gene are SQVTM and ANQGSEA. This CDR3 comprises 13 residues. V shed 3 bases and J 11 bases; nucleotides not matched to a gene: 9. The sequence was obtained from an adult who was a healthcare worker with PCR-confirmed SARS-CoV-2 infection or an uninfected control (not recorded which). Here the sequenced sample was whole blood, taken at baseline. The chain employs TRBV29-1 and TRBJ2-1, with TRBD1 matching 8 bases. CDR3 sequence: CSVDRTGPFQQFF. For the CDR3, the DNA is TGCAGCGTTGATAGGACAGGGCCGTTCCAGCAGTTCTTC.